This T cell receptor (beta chain) is drawn from a study of blood T cell repertoires in COVID-19. Study at large: Spain, Italy and the United States supplied samples that represented acute and convalescent COVID-19.

In the source study's methods: Amplification of reference gene primers was used by the study to estimate nucleated cell counts. Data came from immunoSEQ multiplex PCR; TCRdb stores just in-frame clones and leaves some out. V and J calls and clone size follow that table, whereas D and trimming were derived from the DNA. The sample includes 120,000 or so clones, over 70% of them seen just once. Germline V gives CDR1 LGHNA, CDR2 YSLEER. The CDR3 has 17 residues. V gave up 1 base and J gave up 0 bases, with 13 bases separating them. Sequences were obtained from peripheral blood. The rearrangement joins TRBV4-3 to TRBJ2-1; unclear D gene. This sequence was found in a man aged 70 or older with acute or convalescent COVID-19. The CDR3 DNA reads TGCGCCAGCAGCCAAGGTCAGGCAACGAGCTCCTACAATGAGCAGTTCTTC. Amino acids: CASSQGQATSSYNEQFF.